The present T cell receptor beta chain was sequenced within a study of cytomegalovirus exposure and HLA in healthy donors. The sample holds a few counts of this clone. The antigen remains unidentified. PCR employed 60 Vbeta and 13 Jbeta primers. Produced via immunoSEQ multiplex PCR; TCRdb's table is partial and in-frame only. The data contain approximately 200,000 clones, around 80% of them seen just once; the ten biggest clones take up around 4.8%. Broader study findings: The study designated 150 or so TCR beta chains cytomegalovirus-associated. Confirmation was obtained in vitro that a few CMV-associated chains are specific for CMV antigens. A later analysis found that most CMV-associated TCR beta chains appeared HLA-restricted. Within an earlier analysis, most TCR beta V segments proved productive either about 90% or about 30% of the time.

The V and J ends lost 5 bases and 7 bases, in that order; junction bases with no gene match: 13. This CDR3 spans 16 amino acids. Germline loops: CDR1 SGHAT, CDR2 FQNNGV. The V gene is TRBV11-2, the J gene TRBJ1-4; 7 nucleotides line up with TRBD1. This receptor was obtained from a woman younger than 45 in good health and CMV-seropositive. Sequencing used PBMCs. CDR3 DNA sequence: TGTGCCAGCAGCCTGCGCGGTCAAGGGGGCCCTGAAAAACTGTTTTTT. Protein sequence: CASSLRGQGGPEKLFF.